The present T cell receptor (beta chain) was sequenced within a study of blood T cell repertoires in COVID-19. As for the study in general: PBMCs, B-cell-depleted T cells, or T cells were the source of the cDNA or gDNA that made up the material.

The J segment lost 3 bases and the V segment lost 1 base, leaving 3 bases of the junction unmatched. The germline gives CDR1 LGHNT, CDR2 FRNRAP. There are 15 residues in the CDR3. TCRdb's copy holds only in-frame clones and misses some; the assay was immunoSEQ multiplex PCR. The table lists more than 150,000 clones, roughly 80% of them singletons. What was sequenced was peripheral blood. The V and J genes are TRBV12-5 and TRBJ2-3; 8 nucleotides agree with TRBD1. The sequence was collected from a young man with active or convalescent COVID-19. The DNA of the CDR3 is TGTGCTAGTGGTTTGGCAGGGGGCGAGACAGATACGCAGTATTTT. It yields the protein CASGLAGGETDTQYF.